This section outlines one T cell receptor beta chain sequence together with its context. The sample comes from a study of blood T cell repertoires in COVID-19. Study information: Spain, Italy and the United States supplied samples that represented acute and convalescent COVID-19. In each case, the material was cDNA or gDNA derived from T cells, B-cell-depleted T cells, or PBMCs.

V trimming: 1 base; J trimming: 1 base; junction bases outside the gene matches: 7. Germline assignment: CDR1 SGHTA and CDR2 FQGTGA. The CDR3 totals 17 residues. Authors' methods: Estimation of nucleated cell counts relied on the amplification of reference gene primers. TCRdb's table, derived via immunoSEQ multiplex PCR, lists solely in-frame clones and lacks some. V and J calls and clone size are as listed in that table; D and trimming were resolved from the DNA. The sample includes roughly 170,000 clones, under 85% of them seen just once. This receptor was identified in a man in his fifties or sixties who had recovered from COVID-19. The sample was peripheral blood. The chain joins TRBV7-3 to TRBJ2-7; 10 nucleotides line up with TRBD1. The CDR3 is CASSLREGQGWSYEQYF. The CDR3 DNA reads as TGTGCCAGCAGCTTAAGAGAGGGACAGGGGTGGTCCTACGAGCAGTACTTC. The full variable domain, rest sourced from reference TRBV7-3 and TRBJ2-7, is GAGVSQTPSNKVTEKGKYVELRCDPISGHTALYWYRQSLGQGPEFLIYFQGTGAADDSGLPNDRFFAVRPEGSVSTLKIQRTERGDSAVYLCASSLREGQGWSYEQYFGPGTRLTVT.